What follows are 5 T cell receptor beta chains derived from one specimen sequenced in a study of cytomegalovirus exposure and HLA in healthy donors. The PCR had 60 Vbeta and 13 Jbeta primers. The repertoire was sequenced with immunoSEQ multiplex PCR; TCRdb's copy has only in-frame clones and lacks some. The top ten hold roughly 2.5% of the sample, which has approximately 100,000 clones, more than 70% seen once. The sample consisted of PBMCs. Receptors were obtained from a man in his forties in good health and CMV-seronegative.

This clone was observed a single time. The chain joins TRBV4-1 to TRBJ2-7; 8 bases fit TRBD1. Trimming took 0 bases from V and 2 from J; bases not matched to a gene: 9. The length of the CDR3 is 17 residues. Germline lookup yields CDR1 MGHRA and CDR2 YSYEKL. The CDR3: CASSQEGGQGSTYEQYF. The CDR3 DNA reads TGCGCCAGCAGCCAAGAGGGAGGACAGGGATCGACCTACGAGCAGTACTTC.

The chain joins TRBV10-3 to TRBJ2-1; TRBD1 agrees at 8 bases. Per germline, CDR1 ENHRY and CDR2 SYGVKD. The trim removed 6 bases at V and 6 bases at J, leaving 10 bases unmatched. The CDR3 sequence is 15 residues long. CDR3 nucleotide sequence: TGTGCCATCAGGAGGACAGGGACCCTCCTCAATGAGCAGTTCTTC. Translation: CAIRRTGTLLNEQFF.

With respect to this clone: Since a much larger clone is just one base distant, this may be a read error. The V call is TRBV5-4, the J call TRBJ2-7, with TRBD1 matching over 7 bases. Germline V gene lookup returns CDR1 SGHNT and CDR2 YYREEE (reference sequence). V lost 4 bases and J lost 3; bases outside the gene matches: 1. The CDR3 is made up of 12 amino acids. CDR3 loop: CASSRDSYEQYF. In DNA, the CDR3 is TGTGCCAGCAGCAGGGACAGCTACGAGCAGTACTTC.

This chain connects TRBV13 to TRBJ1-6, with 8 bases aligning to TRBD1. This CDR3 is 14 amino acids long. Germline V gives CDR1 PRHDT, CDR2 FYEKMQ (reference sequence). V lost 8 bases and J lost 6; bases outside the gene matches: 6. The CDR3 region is CASEATGANSPLHF. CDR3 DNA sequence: TGTGCCAGCGAAGCGACAGGGGCTAATTCACCCCTCCACTTT. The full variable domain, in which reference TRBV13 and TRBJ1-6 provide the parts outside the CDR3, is AAGVIQSPRHLIKEKRETATLKCYPIPRHDTVYWYQQGPGQDPQFLISFYEKMQSDKGSIPDRFSAQQFSDYHSELNMSSLELGDSALYFCASEATGANSPLHFGNGTRLTVT.

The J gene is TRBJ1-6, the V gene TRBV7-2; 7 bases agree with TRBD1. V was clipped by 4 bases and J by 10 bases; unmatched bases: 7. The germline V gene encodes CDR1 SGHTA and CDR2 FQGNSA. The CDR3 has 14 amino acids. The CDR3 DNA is TGTGCCAGCAGCTACAGACAGGGTTGGTCACCCCTCCACTTT. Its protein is CASSYRQGWSPLHF.